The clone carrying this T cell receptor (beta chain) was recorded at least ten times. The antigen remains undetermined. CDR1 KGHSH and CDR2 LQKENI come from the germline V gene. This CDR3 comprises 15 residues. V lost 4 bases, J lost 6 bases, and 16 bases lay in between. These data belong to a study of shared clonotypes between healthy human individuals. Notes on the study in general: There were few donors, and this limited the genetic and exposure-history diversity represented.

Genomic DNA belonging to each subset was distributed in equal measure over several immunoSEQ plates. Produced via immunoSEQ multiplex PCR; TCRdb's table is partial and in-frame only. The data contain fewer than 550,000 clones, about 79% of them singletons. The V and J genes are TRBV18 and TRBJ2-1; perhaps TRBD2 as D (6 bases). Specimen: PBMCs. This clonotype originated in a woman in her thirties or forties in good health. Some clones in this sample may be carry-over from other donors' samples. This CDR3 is CASSQGTGDLNEQFF. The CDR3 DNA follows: TGTGCCAGCTCACAAGGGACTGGGGATCTCAATGAGCAGTTCTTC.